Shown below are 8 T cell receptor beta chains from a single sample sequenced in a study of beta chain features in type 1 diabetes. The study's findings and limits: Type 1 diabetes patients showed a moderate but significant shortening of TCRB CDR3s in all four CD4+ subsets.

Reverse transcribing all isolated RNA meant expressed TCRB transcripts were sequenced. Repertoires were generated with immunoSEQ multiplex PCR, while TCRdb's copy carries only in-frame clones and drops some. The data show hundreds of thousands of clones, with over 13% seen just once and 0.035% to 0.04% held by the top ten. No antigens are known for them. The sample taken for sequencing was naive CD4+ T cells from blood. The receptors were sampled from a young man with type 1 diabetes.

This clone appeared a few times. V gene TRBV5-1 combines with J gene TRBJ2-1, with TRBD1 matching 10 bases. The CDR3 spans 15 residues. The J segment lost 3 bases and the V segment lost 7 bases, leaving 7 bases of the junction unmatched. Germline assignment: CDR1 SGHRS and CDR2 YFSETQ. The CDR3 nucleotides read TGCGCCAGCGGGCCCGGACAGGGGGGCTACAATGAGCAGTTCTTC. Its translation: CASGPGQGGYNEQFF.

The chain uses TRBV13 and TRBJ1-4, with D possibly TRBD1 on 5 matching bases. Looked up from germline, CDR1 is PRHDT and CDR2 is FYEKMQ (reference sequence). Trimming removed 5 bases from V and 2 bases from J, with 12 bases in between. The CDR3 loop spans 15 amino acids. The CDR3 sequence is CASSTSGGTNEKLFF. CDR3 DNA sequence: TGTGCCAGCAGCACCTCGGGGGGTACTAATGAAAAACTGTTTTTT.

This chain joins TRBV5-1 and TRBJ2-2; D uncertain. The CDR3 runs 12 residues. V was clipped by 1 base and J by 8 bases, with 6 bases between them. Germline V CDR1 and CDR2: SGHRS, YFSETQ. The CDR3 protein is CASSLFLGELFF. The CDR3 coding sequence is TGCGCCAGCAGCTTGTTTCTGGGGGAGCTGTTTTTT.

The chain combines TRBV30 with TRBJ2-7; 8 nucleotides agree with TRBD1. The CDR3 runs 15 residues. Trimming took 1 base from V and 2 from J; bases not matched to a gene: 7. The germline CDR1 and CDR2 sequences are GTSNPN and SVGIG (reference sequence). The CDR3 DNA sequence: TGTGCCTGGAGTGCTCCCGGACAGGGCACCTACGAGCAGTACTTC. As protein: CAWSAPGQGTYEQYF.

The rearrangement uses TRBV6-5 and TRBJ1-2, with D possibly matching TRBD1 (5 bases). CDR3 length: 11 amino acids. The V gene lost 6 bases and the J gene lost 5 bases, with 7 bases spanning the gap. Germline CDR1 is MNHEY and CDR2 is SVGAGI. The CDR3 region is CASRGDYGYTF. The CDR3 DNA reads as TGTGCCAGCAGGGGGGATTATGGCTACACCTTC.

This clone occurred a few times. V gene TRBV27 combines with J gene TRBJ1-2, with 8 bases matching TRBD1. Losses at the gene ends were 6 bases for V and 8 bases for J; bases not matched to a gene: 5. This CDR3 has 12 amino acids. CDR1 is MNHEY, CDR2 SMNVEV, per germline (reference sequence). The CDR3 sequence: CASRPTGGGYTF. In nucleotides, the CDR3 is TGTGCCAGCAGACCCACAGGGGGAGGCTACACCTTC.

The table lists this clone with a few counts. This chain uses TRBV2 with TRBJ2-1, with D perhaps matching TRBD2 (5 bases). Germline loops: CDR1 SNHLY, CDR2 FYNNEI. The CDR3 totals 16 residues. V lost 6 bases to trimming and J lost 4 bases, with 19 bases between them. CDR3 sequence reads: CASRRTPLLFYNEQFF. The CDR3 nucleotides read TGTGCCAGCAGGAGGACTCCGCTGTTATTTTACAATGAGCAGTTCTTC.

V is TRBV11-1 and J is TRBJ2-1; D possibly corresponds to TRBD2 (6 bases). Trimming removed 1 base from V and 5 bases from J, with 15 bases in between. Germline CDR1 is SGHAT and CDR2 is FQDESV (reference sequence). This CDR3 contains 16 residues. The CDR3, as DNA: TGTGCCAGCAGCTTAGGGCCCCGGGGGTCCAACAATGAGCAGTTCTTC. It specifies CASSLGPRGSNNEQFF.